This T cell receptor (beta chain) is drawn from a study of CD4 T cells in relation to SARS-CoV-2 and coronaviruses. Study results and caveats: The cross-reactivity analysis covered only spike protein, not other viral proteins.

CDR3 length: 15 amino acids. The V gene lost 2 bases and the J gene lost 6 bases, with 13 bases spanning the gap. Germline lookup yields CDR1 LGHNA and CDR2 YNFKEQ. The unexposed donors gave CD4+ T cells in about 2011-2018, prior to COVID-19. Naive and memory CD4+ T cell DNA was deep-sequenced without culture. The assay was immunoSEQ multiplex PCR, and TCRdb's table has in-frame clones only and misses some. The sample holds around 62,000 clones; approximately 94% are singletons and the top ten take approximately 0.14%. Only one count was recorded for this clone. What it binds is unknown. The identical CDR3 is also encoded by other nucleotide sequences in the sample.

The receptor was derived from a human donor in good health. The chain joins TRBV4-2 to TRBJ2-2; D may be TRBD1 (6 bases). The sequenced sample consisted of naive CD4+ T cells from PBMCs. The subset here: naive CD4+ T cells isolated by negative enrichment. CDR3 sequence (DNA): TGTGCCAGCAGCCAACCTGTGGGGGCCCCCGGGGAGCTGTTTTTT. Protein: CASSQPVGAPGELFF.